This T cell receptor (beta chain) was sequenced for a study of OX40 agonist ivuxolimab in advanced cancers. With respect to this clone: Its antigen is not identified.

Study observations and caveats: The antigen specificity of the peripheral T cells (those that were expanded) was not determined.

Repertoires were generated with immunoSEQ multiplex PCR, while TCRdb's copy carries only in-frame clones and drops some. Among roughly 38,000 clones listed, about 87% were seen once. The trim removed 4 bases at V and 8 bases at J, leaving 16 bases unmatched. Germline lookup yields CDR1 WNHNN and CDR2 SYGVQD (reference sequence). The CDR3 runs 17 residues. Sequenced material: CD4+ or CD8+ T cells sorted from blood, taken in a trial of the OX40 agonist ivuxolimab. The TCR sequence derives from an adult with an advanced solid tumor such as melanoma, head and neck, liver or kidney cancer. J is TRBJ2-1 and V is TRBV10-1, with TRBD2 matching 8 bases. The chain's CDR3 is CASSVPGGSGEFDEQFF. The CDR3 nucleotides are TGCGCCAGCAGTGTCCCTGGGGGTAGCGGGGAATTCGATGAGCAGTTCTTC.